This T cell receptor beta chain was documented in a study of blood T cell repertoires in COVID-19. Study-level information: The United States, Italy and Spain were the sources of the acute and convalescent COVID-19 samples. T cells, B-cell-depleted T cells, or PBMCs supplied cDNA or gDNA.

Per germline, CDR1 SGHTA and CDR2 FQGNSA. The CDR3 is 13 amino acids. Deletions cut 9 bases from V and 2 bases from J, with 12 bases between. In the study's own analysis: How many nucleated cells were present was estimated from reference gene primer amplification. The method was immunoSEQ multiplex PCR; TCRdb's version includes in-frame clones alone and lacks a portion of them. V and J calls and clone size are as listed in that table; D and trimming were resolved from the DNA. The sample records about 240,000 clones, approximately 90% being singletons. This sequence was found in a woman aged 40 to 50 who had recovered from COVID-19. The V and J genes are TRBV7-2 and TRBJ2-3, with D tentatively TRBD2 (7 bases). The sequenced material came from peripheral blood. The CDR3 sequence: CASGGGLTDTQYF. The CDR3 nucleotides are TGTGCCAGTGGGGGGGGCCTCACAGATACGCAGTATTTT.